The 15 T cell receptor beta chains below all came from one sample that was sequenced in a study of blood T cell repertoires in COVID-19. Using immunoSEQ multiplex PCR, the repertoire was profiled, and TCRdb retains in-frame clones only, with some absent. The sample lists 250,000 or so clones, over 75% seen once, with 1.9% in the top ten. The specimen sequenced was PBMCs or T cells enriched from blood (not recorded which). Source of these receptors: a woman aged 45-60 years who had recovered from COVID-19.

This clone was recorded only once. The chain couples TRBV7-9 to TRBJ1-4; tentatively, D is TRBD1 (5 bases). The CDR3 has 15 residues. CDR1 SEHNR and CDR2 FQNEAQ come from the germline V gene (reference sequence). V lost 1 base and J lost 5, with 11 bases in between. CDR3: CASSLEEGINEKLFF. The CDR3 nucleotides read TGTGCCAGCAGCTTAGAGGAGGGGATAAATGAAAAACTGTTTTTT.

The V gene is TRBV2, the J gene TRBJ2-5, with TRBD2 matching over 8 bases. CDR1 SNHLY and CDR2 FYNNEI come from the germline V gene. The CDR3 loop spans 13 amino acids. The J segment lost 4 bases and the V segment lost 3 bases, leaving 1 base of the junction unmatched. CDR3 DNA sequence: TGTGCCAGCAGTGATCTAGCGGGAGAGACCCAGTACTTC. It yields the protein CASSDLAGETQYF.

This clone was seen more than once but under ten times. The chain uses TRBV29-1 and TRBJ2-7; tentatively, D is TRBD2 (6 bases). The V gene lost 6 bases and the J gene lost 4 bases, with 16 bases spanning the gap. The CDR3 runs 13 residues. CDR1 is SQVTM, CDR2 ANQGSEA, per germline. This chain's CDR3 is CSVAGGEKYEQYF. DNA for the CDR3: TGCAGCGTGGCCGGAGGGGAAAAGTACGAGCAGTACTTC.

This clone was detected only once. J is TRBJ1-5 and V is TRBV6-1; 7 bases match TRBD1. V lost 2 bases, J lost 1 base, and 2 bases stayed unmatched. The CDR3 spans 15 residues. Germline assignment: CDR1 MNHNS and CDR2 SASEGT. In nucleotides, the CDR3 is TGTGCCAGCAGTGAAAGCAGGGGGAGCAATCAGCCCCAGCATTTT. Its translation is CASSESRGSNQPQHF.

The CDR3 coding sequence is TGTGCCAGCACCGTTAGCCGTGAAGCTTTCTTT. Its translation is CASTVSREAFF. The V and J genes are TRBV28 and TRBJ1-1, with D hard to call. Germline loops: CDR1 MDHEN, CDR2 SYDVKM. V gave up 7 bases and J gave up 7 bases, with 10 bases separating them. The CDR3 contains 11 residues.

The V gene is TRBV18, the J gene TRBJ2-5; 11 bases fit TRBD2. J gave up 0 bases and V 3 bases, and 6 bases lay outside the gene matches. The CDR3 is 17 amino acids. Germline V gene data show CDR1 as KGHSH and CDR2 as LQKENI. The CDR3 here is CASSPPTSGRYQETQYF. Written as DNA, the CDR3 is TGTGCCAGCTCACCCCCCACTAGCGGGAGATACCAAGAGACCCAGTACTTC.

The CDR3 region is CASSGTGIGQPQHF. The CDR3 nucleotides are TGTGCCAGCAGCGGGACAGGGATCGGTCAGCCCCAGCATTTT. The V gene is TRBV3-1 (or the pseudogene TRBV3-2), the J gene TRBJ1-5; 9 positions match TRBD1. CDR3 length: 14 amino acids. V was pared by 5 bases and J by 6 bases, with 5 bases of the junction left unmatched. Germline CDR1 is LGHDT and CDR2 is YNNKEL (reference sequence).

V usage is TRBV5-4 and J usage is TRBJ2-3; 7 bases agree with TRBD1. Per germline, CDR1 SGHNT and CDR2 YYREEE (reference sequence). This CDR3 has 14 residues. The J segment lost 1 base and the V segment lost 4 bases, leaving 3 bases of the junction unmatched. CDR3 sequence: CASSADRGTDTQYF. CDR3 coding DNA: TGTGCCAGCAGCGCTGACAGGGGCACAGATACGCAGTATTTT. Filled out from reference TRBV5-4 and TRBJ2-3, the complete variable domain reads ETGVTQSPTHLIKTRGQQVTLRCSSQSGHNTVSWYQQALGQGPQFIFQYYREEENGRGNFPPRFSGLQFPNYSSELNVNALELDDSALYLCASSADRGTDTQYFGPGTRLTVL.

The chain's CDR3 is CASRRTGGGSVSNQPQHF. In DNA, the CDR3 is TGTGCCAGCAGGAGGACAGGTGGGGGATCGGTTAGCAATCAGCCCCAGCATTTT. The chain uses TRBV6-4 and TRBJ1-5; 7 positions match TRBD1. Germline CDR1 is MRHNA and CDR2 is SNTAGT. The CDR3 totals 18 residues. The ends lost 6 bases at V and 0 bases at J; junction bases unmatched: 14.

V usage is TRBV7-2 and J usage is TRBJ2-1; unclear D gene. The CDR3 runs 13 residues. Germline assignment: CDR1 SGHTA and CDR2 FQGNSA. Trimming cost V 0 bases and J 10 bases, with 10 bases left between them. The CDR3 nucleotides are TGTGCCAGCAGCTTAGCGCCGGTGGGCGAGCAGTTCTTC. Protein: CASSLAPVGEQFF.

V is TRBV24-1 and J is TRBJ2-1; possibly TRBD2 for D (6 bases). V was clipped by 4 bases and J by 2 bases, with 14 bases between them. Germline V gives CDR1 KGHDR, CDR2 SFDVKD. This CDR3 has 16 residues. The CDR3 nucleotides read TGTGCCACCAGTGACACCGGGACGGGAGCCTACAATGAGCAGTTCTTC. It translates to CATSDTGTGAYNEQFF.

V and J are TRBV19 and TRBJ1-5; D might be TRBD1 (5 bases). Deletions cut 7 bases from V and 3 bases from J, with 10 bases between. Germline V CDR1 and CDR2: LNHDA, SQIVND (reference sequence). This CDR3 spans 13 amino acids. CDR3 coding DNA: TGTGCCAGTACCCAGGGCGACAATCAGCCCCAGCATTTT. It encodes CASTQGDNQPQHF.

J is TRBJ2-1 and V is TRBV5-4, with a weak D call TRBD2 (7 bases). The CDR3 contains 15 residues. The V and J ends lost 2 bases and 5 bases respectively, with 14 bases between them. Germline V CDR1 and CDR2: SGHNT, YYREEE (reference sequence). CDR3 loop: CASSFGGRPNNEQFF. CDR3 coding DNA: TGTGCCAGCAGCTTCGGGGGGCGTCCAAACAATGAGCAGTTCTTC.

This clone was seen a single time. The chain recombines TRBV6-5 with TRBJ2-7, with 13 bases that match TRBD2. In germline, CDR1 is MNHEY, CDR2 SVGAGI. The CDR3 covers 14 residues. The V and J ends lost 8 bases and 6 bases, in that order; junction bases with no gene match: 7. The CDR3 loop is CASRTSGSPAEQYF. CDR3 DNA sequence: TGTGCCAGCCGGACTAGCGGGAGTCCGGCCGAGCAGTACTTC.

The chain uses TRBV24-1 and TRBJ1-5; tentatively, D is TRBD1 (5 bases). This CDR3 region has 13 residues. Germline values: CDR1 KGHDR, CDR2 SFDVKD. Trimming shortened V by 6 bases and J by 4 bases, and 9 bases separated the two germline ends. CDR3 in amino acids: CATSPGLNQPQHF. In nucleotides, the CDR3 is TGTGCCACCAGTCCAGGGCTAAATCAGCCCCAGCATTTT.